The 21 T cell receptor beta chains below were found in one sample sequenced in a study of blood T cells in healthy people across ages (dated by TCRdb to the mid-2010s). The method behind the library was 5' RACE. Instrument on record: Illumina HiSeq 2500. A second PCR of about 6 to 12 cycles was performed with a sample-barcoded 5' primer and a J-beta primer mix. In-frame beta chains were kept once TCRdb had trimmed the public reads at Q25 with fastp and called clones with MiXCR. Each CDR3 protein gets just one entry, which takes the most common genes and DNA from the rows behind it. Within this sample are 540,000 or so distinct CDR3 sequences, with around 48% of them counted one time only. Together, the top ten hold 20% to 25% of the sample. Sequencing was carried out using blood. Receptors originate from an elderly man in good health.

V is TRBV9 and J is TRBJ2-5; the D is unclear. Germline V lookup: CDR1 SGDLS, CDR2 YYNGEE. V was clipped by 2 bases and J by 0 bases, with 11 bases between them. The CDR3 totals 15 residues. This CDR3 reads CASSVASTYQETQYF. The CDR3 DNA reads TGTGCCAGCAGCGTCGCTTCCACCTACCAAGAGACCCAGTACTTC. Full variable domain (rest looked up from reference TRBV9 and TRBJ2-5): DSGVTQTPKHLITATGQRVTLRCSPRSGDLSVYWYQQSLDQGLQFLIQYYNGEERAKGNILERFSAQQFPDLHSELNLSSLELGDSALYFCASSVASTYQETQYFGPGTRLLVL.

In its sample, this clonotype was seen a few times. V usage is TRBV20-1 and J usage is TRBJ2-7, with 9 positions matching TRBD2. There are 13 residues in the CDR3. Germline-derived CDR1 and CDR2 are DFQATT and SNEGSKA (reference sequence). The DNA for the CDR3 is TGCACTGTACTAGCGGGCCCAACGGCCGAGCAGTACTTC. Its translation: CTVLAGPTAEQYF.

This clonotype turned up a few times. The CDR3 DNA sequence: TGCGCCAGCATGTCGACAGCCGGGGGGGAGACCCAGTACTTC. It codes for CASMSTAGGETQYF. The rearrangement joins TRBV5-1 to TRBJ2-5; 7 bases agree with TRBD2. Germline V lookup: CDR1 SGHRS, CDR2 YFSETQ. Losses at the gene ends were 6 bases for V and 5 bases for J; bases not matched to a gene: 10. This CDR3 has 14 residues.

This sequence joins TRBV2 and TRBJ2-5; the match to TRBD1 covers 8 bases. CDR3 length: 15 residues. V gave up 3 bases and J gave up 0 bases; unmatched junction bases: 3. Per the germline V gene, CDR1 is SNHLY and CDR2 is FYNNEI. CDR3 DNA: TGTGCCAGCAGTGATTCAGGGGGCAACCAAGAGACCCAGTACTTC. It translates to CASSDSGGNQETQYF.

J is TRBJ2-5 and V is TRBV28; D perhaps matches TRBD2 (6 bases). Trimming cost V 6 bases and J 9 bases, with 26 bases left between them. Germline lookup yields CDR1 MDHEN and CDR2 SYDVKM. CDR3 length: 16 amino acids. The CDR3 bases are TGTGCCAGCAGCCTTTTAGAGTACCGGGACTCCTGGTCCCAGTACTTC. The encoded protein is CASSLLEYRDSWSQYF. Full variable domain (rest looked up from reference TRBV28 and TRBJ2-5): DVKVTQSSRYLVKRTGEKVFLECVQDMDHENMFWYRQDPGLGLRLIYFSYDVKMKEKGDIPEGYSVSREKKERFSLILESASTNQTSMYLCASSLLEYRDSWSQYFGPGTRLLVL.

In this sample, this clonotype turned up once. The chain recombines TRBV6-5 with TRBJ2-5, with TRBD2 as a possible D gene (5 bases). CDR3 length: 15 residues. Trimming took off 0 bases at V and 11 bases at J, with 19 bases between the two ends. Per the germline V gene, CDR1 is MNHEY and CDR2 is SVGAGI. CDR3 in amino acids: CASSYSAREFDKQYF. Written as DNA, the CDR3 is TGTGCCAGCAGTTACTCGGCAAGGGAGTTCGACAAGCAGTACTTC.

Here the CDR3 reads CASSEGNEKLFF. Written as DNA, the CDR3 is TGTGCCAGCAGCGAAGGGAATGAAAAACTGTTTTTT. This sequence joins TRBV9 and TRBJ1-4; D is unclear. The CDR3 extends over 12 amino acids. V lost 3 bases, J lost 5 bases, and 5 bases lay in between. Per germline, CDR1 SGDLS and CDR2 YYNGEE.

As for this clonotype: A much larger clone differs by one base, so this may be a read error. The chain recombines TRBV29-1 with TRBJ2-7; 8 bases map to TRBD2. The DNA end is a closer match to TRBJ2-5, so the J assignment may be wrong. The CDR3 has 13 residues. Germline values: CDR1 SQVTM, CDR2 ANQGSEA. CDR3 amino acids: CSVEGPGLGTQYF. CDR3 sequence (DNA): TGCAGCGTTGAAGGGCCGGGACTAGGGACCCAGTACTTC.

There are a few counts of this clonotype. The chain links TRBV7-2 to TRBJ2-3; 7 positions match TRBD1. Germline lookup yields CDR1 SGHTA and CDR2 FQGNSA. This CDR3 is built from 19 residues. The V gene end was trimmed by 3 bases and the J gene end by 6 bases; junction bases not matched to a gene: 21. CDR3 in amino acids: CASSFTAVGHRGVGDTQYF. The CDR3 coding sequence is TGTGCCAGCAGCTTTACGGCGGTGGGGCACAGGGGAGTAGGGGATACGCAGTATTTT.

Concerning this clonotype: This may stem from a read error, because a much larger clone lies one nucleotide away. The chain couples TRBV6-6 to TRBJ1-1; tentatively, D is TRBD1 (5 bases). Germline CDR1 and CDR2: MNHNY and SVGAGI (reference sequence). This CDR3 is built from 14 residues. The CDR3 reads CAGSSRQFNTEAFF. In DNA form, the CDR3 reads TGTGCCGGCAGTTCACGACAGTTTAACACTGAAGCTTTCTTT.

This sequence joins TRBV7-3 and TRBJ2-7, with a weak D call TRBD1 (6 bases). The germline V gene has CDR1 SGHTA and CDR2 FQGTGA. Trimming left V 5 bases short and J 4 bases short, with 18 bases between. This CDR3 is 15 amino acids long. CDR3 nucleotides: TGTGCCAGCAGCCCCGGCTGGCAGGGGCAGTACGAGCAGTACTTC. Translation: CASSPGWQGQYEQYF.

V usage is TRBV23-1 and J usage is TRBJ1-2, with D tentatively TRBD1 (6 bases). TRBV23-1 is identified as an open reading frame with a role that is uncertain. This CDR3 spans 17 amino acids. Trimming removed 5 bases at V and 3 bases at J, with 22 bases between. CDR3 in amino acids: CASSGSDSPRNYYGYTF. DNA for the CDR3: TGCGCCAGCAGTGGCTCGGACAGCCCCCGAAACTACTATGGCTACACCTTC.

This clonotype came up many times. A read error may be the cause here, since a much bigger clone is one base away. This chain links TRBV6-5 with TRBJ2-1; no clear D. There are 13 residues in the CDR3. CDR1 is MNHEY and CDR2 is SVGAGI in the germline V gene. CDR3 DNA sequence: TGTGCCAGCAGTGACTCTTTCGTCAATGAGCAGTTCTTC. Translation: CASSDSFVNEQFF.

The genes are TRBV28 and TRBJ2-1; 13 bases are a match to TRBD2. The germline V gene has CDR1 MDHEN and CDR2 SYDVKM. The CDR3 extends over 15 amino acids. Trimming removed 5 bases from V and 8 bases from J; junction bases left unmatched: 6. The CDR3 DNA reads as TGTGCCAGCAGTCTCCGGACTAGCGGGAGTGATGAGCAGTTCTTC. This codes for CASSLRTSGSDEQFF.

This clonotype was seen at least ten times. The V call is TRBV6-5, the J call TRBJ2-7; tentatively, D is TRBD1 (6 bases). V shed 6 bases and J shed 9 bases, with 21 bases lying between them. In germline, CDR1 is MNHEY, CDR2 SVGAGI. This CDR3 spans 14 amino acids. The CDR3 loop reads CASRPDPISRGQYF. The CDR3 nucleotides read TGTGCCAGCAGACCGGACCCTATTTCCAGGGGGCAGTACTTC.

This clonotype was seen a handful of times. This chain connects TRBV13 to TRBJ2-7, with TRBD1 matching over 8 bases. The V segment lost 6 bases and the J segment 1 base; nucleotides outside the gene matches: 8. CDR3 length: 15 residues. Germline CDR1 and CDR2: PRHDT and FYEKMQ (reference sequence). CDR3 DNA sequence: TGTGCCAGCAGTCATGCTCGGACAGGGTCCTACGAGCAGTACTTC. Its protein product is CASSHARTGSYEQYF.

There are a few counts of this clonotype. J is TRBJ2-3 and V is TRBV6-4; 10 bases line up with TRBD2. Germline V gene data show CDR1 as MRHNA and CDR2 as SNTAGT. CDR3 length: 14 residues. V was pared by 3 bases and J by 8 bases, with 5 bases of the junction left unmatched. CDR3 in amino acids: CASSEELAGATQYF. The CDR3 region has the DNA TGTGCCAGCAGTGAGGAGCTAGCGGGAGCTACGCAGTATTTT.

There are a few counts of this clonotype. This chain connects TRBV3-1 to TRBJ2-3; no definite D call. The V gene lost 2 bases and the J gene lost 0 bases, with 9 bases spanning the gap. From germline, CDR1 is LGHDT and CDR2 YNNKEL (reference sequence). This CDR3 contains 15 residues. CDR3 sequence reads: CASSQMVVSTDTQYF. The CDR3 DNA sequence: TGTGCCAGCAGCCAAATGGTGGTCAGCACAGATACGCAGTATTTT.

Ten or more counts support this clonotype. A much larger clone lies a single base off, so this may be a read error. The chain carries TRBV6-5 and TRBJ2-1; 10 bases map to TRBD2. The J call is in doubt because the DNA end fits TRBJ2-7 better. Germline assignment: CDR1 MNHEY and CDR2 SVGAGI. The CDR3 covers 17 residues. The CDR3 region has the DNA TGTGCCAGCAGTTACTCGTCAACTAGCGGGACCTACAATGAGCAGTACTTC. Amino acid sequence: CASSYSSTSGTYNEQYF.

There are a few counts of this clonotype. The chain combines TRBV14 with TRBJ1-2, with a weak D call TRBD1 (5 bases). The germline gives CDR1 SGHDN, CDR2 FVKESK. Trimming removed 0 bases from V and 7 bases from J, with 15 bases in between. The CDR3 extends over 15 amino acids. The CDR3 bases are TGTGCCAGCAGCCAAGATACGGGGCAGGGCTCTGGCTACACCTTC. The encoded protein is CASSQDTGQGSGYTF.

This clonotype was seen a few times. This sequence joins TRBV4-3 and TRBJ2-7, with a possible D match to TRBD1 (5 bases). The germline gives CDR1 LGHNA, CDR2 YSLEER. The CDR3 has 15 residues. The V end was cut by 0 bases, the J end by 3 bases, with 12 bases between. The CDR3 DNA reads TGCGCCAGCAGCCAAGAGTTGACAGACGACTACGAGCAGTACTTC. Residues: CASSQELTDDYEQYF.